Below, 30 T cell receptor beta chains from the same sample are listed, as sequenced in a study of OX40 agonist ivuxolimab in advanced cancers. Generated by immunoSEQ multiplex PCR, the TCRdb table keeps only in-frame clones and is missing some. The data show about 25,000 clones, with 70% to 90% seen just once and over 12% held by the top ten. The material sequenced was CD4+ or CD8+ T cells sorted from blood, taken in a trial of the OX40 agonist ivuxolimab. These receptors all stem from an adult with an advanced solid tumor such as melanoma, head and neck, liver or kidney cancer.

The rearrangement uses TRBV11-2 and TRBJ2-3; TRBD2 aligns across 10 bases. This CDR3 region has 19 residues. Unmatched junction bases numbered 15, after V lost 5 bases and J lost 1 base. Germline assignment: CDR1 SGHAT and CDR2 FQNNGV. The CDR3, as DNA: TGTGCCAGCAGCCCTAGGGGCTCTAGCGGGGGTAGCCGCACAGATACGCAGTATTTT. Translating it yields CASSPRGSSGGSRTDTQYF.

The V gene is TRBV5-4, the J gene TRBJ1-1; D gene uncertain. The V end was cut by 4 bases, the J end by 4 bases, with 8 bases between. Germline values: CDR1 SGHNT, CDR2 YYREEE (reference sequence). The CDR3 loop spans 12 amino acids. CDR3 protein: CASSEVRTEAFF. Here the CDR3 DNA reads TGTGCCAGCAGCGAGGTCCGCACTGAAGCTTTCTTT.

The table lists this clone with a count of one. The chain employs TRBV27 and TRBJ2-3; D not certain. Trimming removed 6 bases from V and 4 bases from J, with 11 bases in between. Germline assignment: CDR1 MNHEY and CDR2 SMNVEV (reference sequence). The CDR3 extends over 13 amino acids. CDR3 residues: CASRWSRSDTQYF. The CDR3 DNA reads as TGTGCCAGCAGGTGGAGTAGGTCAGATACGCAGTATTTT.

The V call is TRBV11-2, the J call TRBJ2-1; 8 bases map to TRBD2. The CDR3 length is 16 residues. Germline CDR1 reads SGHAT; CDR2 reads FQNNGV. The J segment lost 7 bases and the V segment lost 4 bases, leaving 12 bases of the junction unmatched. The CDR3 here is CASSSRGGESRNEQFF. In DNA form, the CDR3 reads TGTGCCAGCAGCTCCCGGGGGGGGGAGAGTCGGAATGAGCAGTTCTTC.

The rearrangement uses TRBV9 and TRBJ1-4, with D possibly being TRBD1 (5 bases). Trimming removed 3 bases at V and 6 bases at J, with 12 bases between. Germline loops: CDR1 SGDLS, CDR2 YYNGEE. CDR3 length: 14 residues. CDR3 sequence: CASSGGTIHEKLFF. The CDR3 bases are TGTGCCAGCAGCGGCGGGACCATTCATGAAAAACTGTTTTTT.

The V and J genes are TRBV7-6 and TRBJ1-1, with no clear D. The CDR3 loop spans 15 amino acids. Germline CDR1 reads SGHVS; CDR2 reads FNYEAQ. Trimming cost V 1 base and J 4 bases, with 13 bases left between them. Written as DNA, the CDR3 is TGTGCCAGCAGCTTAGGTCTTAGAGAGGTCACTGAAGCTTTCTTT. Encoded protein: CASSLGLREVTEAFF.

V and J are TRBV6-5 and TRBJ1-1, with D perhaps matching TRBD1 (6 bases). The germline V gene has CDR1 MNHEY and CDR2 SVGAGI. The CDR3 covers 14 residues. The V end lost 5 bases, the J end lost 4 bases, and 14 bases lay between the germline ends. The CDR3 loop is CASSLGGWGTEAFF. The CDR3 DNA follows: TGTGCCAGCAGTCTAGGGGGGTGGGGCACTGAAGCTTTCTTT.

The chain employs TRBV29-1 and TRBJ1-4; 7 nucleotides match TRBD1. Germline V CDR1 and CDR2: SQVTM, ANQGSEA. The ends lost 6 bases at V and 4 bases at J; junction bases unmatched: 11. CDR3 length: 15 residues. The DNA of the CDR3 is TGCAGCGTAACTCTTAGGGGACAGCATAATGAAAAACTGTTTTTT. Its protein is CSVTLRGQHNEKLFF.

This sequence joins TRBV7-9 and TRBJ2-7; TRBD2 matches 7 bases. The germline CDR1 and CDR2 sequences are SEHNR and FQNEAQ (reference sequence). This CDR3 region has 14 residues. The J segment lost 2 bases and the V segment lost 2 bases, leaving 3 bases of the junction unmatched. The CDR3 coding sequence is TGTGCCAGCAGCTTACGCGGGAGCGCCTACGAGCAGTACTTC. This encodes CASSLRGSAYEQYF. Complete variable domain (other parts from reference TRBV7-9 and TRBJ2-7): DTGVSQNPRHKITKRGQNVTFRCDPISEHNRLYWYRQTLGQGPEFLTYFQNEAQLEKSRLLSDRFSAERPKGSFSTLEIQRTEQGDSAMYLCASSLRGSAYEQYFGPGTRLTVT.

The genes are TRBV11-2 and TRBJ2-7; TRBD2 agrees at 14 bases. CDR3 size: 19 residues. The V segment lost 5 bases and the J segment 1 base; nucleotides outside the gene matches: 13. From germline, CDR1 is SGHAT and CDR2 FQNNGV. CDR3 DNA sequence: TGTGCCAGCAGCCCTTTTGGTGGGACTAGCGGGAGCGTATCCTACGAGCAGTACTTC. It yields the protein CASSPFGGTSGSVSYEQYF.

This sequence joins TRBV6-5 and TRBJ1-1; D is ambiguous. Trimming took 10 bases from V and 4 from J, leaving 13 bases between them. CDR1 is MNHEY, CDR2 SVGAGI, per germline. This CDR3 is 12 amino acids long. CDR3 sequence reads: CATRGWGTEAFF. CDR3 in DNA: TGTGCCACCAGAGGGTGGGGCACTGAAGCTTTCTTT.

This chain uses TRBV27 with TRBJ2-7, with TRBD1 identical over 8 bases. CDR1 and CDR2 (germline): MNHEY, SMNVEV (reference sequence). The ends lost 5 bases at V and 2 bases at J; junction bases unmatched: 8. The CDR3 consists of 15 residues. CDR3 DNA: TGTGCCAGCAGTACATCGACAGGGGCGGCCTACGAGCAGTACTTC. Amino acids: CASSTSTGAAYEQYF.

The chain combines TRBV18 with TRBJ2-7; 9 bases fit TRBD2. Germline V gene data show CDR1 as KGHSH and CDR2 as LQKENI. The CDR3 sequence is 15 residues long. The junction had 6 bases not matched to a gene; V was cut back by 3 bases and J by 3 bases. In nucleotides, the CDR3 is TGTGCCAGCTCACCGGCGGGAGGGTCCAACTACGAGCAGTACTTC. It translates to CASSPAGGSNYEQYF.

The chain employs TRBV5-4 and TRBJ2-3; D is tentatively TRBD1 or TRBD2 (5 bases each). Trimming left V 5 bases short and J 4 bases short, with 11 bases between. Germline V gene sequence: CDR1 SGHNT, CDR2 YYREEE (reference sequence). The length of the CDR3 is 13 residues. Here the CDR3 reads CASRGDHPDTQYF. DNA for the CDR3: TGTGCCAGCAGGGGGGACCATCCAGATACGCAGTATTTT.

This chain joins TRBV6-5 and TRBJ2-5; 8 positions agree with TRBD2. Germline V lookup: CDR1 MNHEY, CDR2 SVGAGI. The CDR3 has 14 residues. The J segment lost 3 bases and the V segment lost 4 bases, leaving 4 bases of the junction unmatched. The DNA for the CDR3 is TGTGCCAGCAGTTTCACTAGCGGTAAAGAGACCCAGTACTTC. Translation gives CASSFTSGKETQYF.

In its sample, this clone is medium-sized. The CDR3 protein is CASSPRGHMNTEAFF. CDR3 sequence (DNA): TGCGCCAGCAGCCCCCGGGGACACATGAACACTGAAGCTTTCTTT. The rearrangement uses TRBV5-1 and TRBJ1-1; D might be TRBD1 (6 bases). Trimming left V 4 bases short and J 0 bases short, with 13 bases between. The V gene's germline CDR1 is SGHRS and CDR2 YFSETQ. The CDR3 covers 15 residues.

The V gene is TRBV11-3, the J gene TRBJ2-1; no firm D call. Germline CDR1 reads SGHNT; CDR2 reads YENEEA. V was cut by 1 base and J by 0 bases, with 7 bases left in between. This CDR3 has 15 amino acids. The CDR3 loop is CASSLGQSSYNEQFF. In DNA form, the CDR3 reads TGTGCCAGCAGCTTAGGCCAGAGCTCCTACAATGAGCAGTTCTTC.

The chain is built from TRBV27 and TRBJ2-7; D assignment may be TRBD1 or TRBD2 (5 bases each). The V gene's germline CDR1 is MNHEY and CDR2 SMNVEV (reference sequence). The V gene lost 6 bases and the J gene lost 3 bases, with 12 bases spanning the gap. This CDR3 is 13 amino acids long. CDR3 sequence (DNA): TGTGCCAGCAGCCCCGGGACCAACTACGAGCAGTACTTC. As protein: CASSPGTNYEQYF.

V is TRBV21-1 and J is TRBJ1-2; the table's TRBD1 call for D was not verified on the DNA. TRBV21-1 is assigned pseudogene status. The CDR3 spans 14 residues. Here the CDR3 reads CASPPGQASLGYTF. Here the CDR3 DNA reads TGTGCCAGCCCACCGGGACAGGCTTCCCTTGGCTACACCTTC.

This rearrangement joins TRBV7-6 to TRBJ2-3; 9 nucleotides line up with TRBD1. Trimming cost V 8 bases and J 5 bases; bases outside gene matches: 8. The CDR3 extends over 14 amino acids. CDR1 is SGHVS and CDR2 is FNYEAQ in the germline V gene. The CDR3 bases are TGTGCCAGCCGGGGGACAGGGTTACGAGATACGCAGTATTTT. It translates to CASRGTGLRDTQYF.

The gene calls are TRBV28 and TRBJ2-2; D is unclear. CDR3 size: 13 residues. The germline CDR1 and CDR2 sequences are MDHEN and SYDVKM. The V end lost 6 bases, the J end lost 5 bases, and 10 bases lay between the germline ends. Here the CDR3 DNA reads TGTGCCAGCAGCCCCAGGCGTACCGGGGAGCTGTTTTTT. This gives the protein CASSPRRTGELFF.

DNA of the CDR3: TGTGCCTGGAGTGTCGGAGGAGAGCAGTTCTTC. Translation: CAWSVGGEQFF. The chain uses TRBV30 and TRBJ2-1, with D perhaps matching TRBD2 (5 bases). V was shortened by 0 bases and J by 10 bases, with 7 bases between the two germline ends. Germline CDR1 reads GTSNPN; CDR2 reads SVGIG (reference sequence). This CDR3 is built from 11 residues.

The J gene is TRBJ2-1, the V gene TRBV20-1; no clear D gene. The germline gives CDR1 DFQATT, CDR2 SNEGSKA (reference sequence). V lost 5 bases and J 6 bases, leaving 8 bases between the germline ends. The CDR3 extends over 11 amino acids. CDR3 bases: TGCAGTGCTCCTGAACCCAATGAGCAGTTCTTC. This gives the protein CSAPEPNEQFF.

V is TRBV7-7 and J is TRBJ1-4; TRBD1 might be the D (5 bases). V was cut by 3 bases and J by 7 bases, with 24 bases left in between. The CDR3 has 18 residues. CDR1 and CDR2 (germline): SSHAT, FNYEAQ (reference sequence). The CDR3 region has the DNA TGTGCCAGCAGCTTGTCCCCCTTCCGGGGAGGGGAAAGTGAAAAACTGTTTTTT. Translated, it gives CASSLSPFRGGESEKLFF.

This clone is a singleton in its sample. The chain employs TRBV7-8 and TRBJ2-1, with TRBD2 matching over 10 bases. The CDR3 has 19 amino acids. Germline loops: CDR1 SGHVS, CDR2 FQNEAQ. V shed 3 bases and J 8 bases; nucleotides not matched to a gene: 19. DNA for the CDR3: TGTGCCAGCAGCTTGAGACAGGGTACTAGCGGGACGGTCGGGGATGAGCAGTTCTTC. Translation: CASSLRQGTSGTVGDEQFF. Combining the CDR3 with reference TRBV7-8 and TRBJ2-1 gives the whole variable domain GAGVSQSPRYKVAKRGQDVALRCDPISGHVSLFWYQQALGQGPEFLTYFQNEAQLDKSGLPSDRFFAERPEGSVSTLKIQRTQQEDSAVYLCASSLRQGTSGTVGDEQFFGPGTRLTVL.

The CDR3 bases are TGTGCCAGCAGCTCAGGACAGGGTTTCTCCTACAATGAGCAGTTCTTC. Its translation: CASSSGQGFSYNEQFF. The chain links TRBV7-2 to TRBJ2-1; TRBD1 aligns across 8 bases. V trimming: 4 bases; J trimming: 0 bases; junction bases outside the gene matches: 5. The CDR3 loop spans 16 amino acids. CDR1 and CDR2 from the germline V gene are SGHTA and FQGNSA.

The rearrangement uses TRBV9 and TRBJ2-5, with unresolved D. The CDR3 covers 13 residues. Per the germline V gene, CDR1 is SGDLS and CDR2 is YYNGEE. Trimming removed 0 bases at V and 5 bases at J, with 8 bases between. Here the CDR3 DNA reads TGTGCCAGCAGCGTAGGAGGCCCGGAGACCCAGTACTTC. This encodes CASSVGGPETQYF.

The chain combines TRBV10-2 with TRBJ2-7, with D perhaps matching TRBD2 (5 bases). This CDR3 is 17 amino acids long. Trimming removed 0 bases from V and 6 bases from J, with 21 bases in between. Germline lookup yields CDR1 WSHSY and CDR2 SAAADI. DNA for the CDR3: TGCGCCAGCAGTGAGTCCGAGGGTACAGATCTAAGAGGCGAGCAGTACTTC. The encoded protein is CASSESEGTDLRGEQYF.

This clone was counted only a few times. The genes are TRBV5-6 and TRBJ1-1, with a possible D match to TRBD1 (5 bases). Trimming removed 0 bases from V and 10 bases from J, with 13 bases in between. Germline V lookup: CDR1 SGHDT, CDR2 YYEEEE. The length of the CDR3 is 13 residues. In DNA form, the CDR3 reads TGTGCCAGCAGCTTGGGGGCCTTGAGGGGAGCTTTCTTT. Translating it yields CASSLGALRGAFF. The whole variable domain, filled in from reference TRBV5-6 and TRBJ1-1, reads DAGVTQSPTHLIKTRGQQVTLRCSPKSGHDTVSWYQQALGQGPQFIFQYYEEEERQRGNFPDRFSGHQFPNYSSELNVNALLLGDSALYLCASSLGALRGAFFGQGTRLTVV.

This clone has only a few counts. This chain uses TRBV5-1 with TRBJ2-6; D is unresolved. Trimming shortened V by 0 bases and J by 0 bases, and 13 bases separated the two germline ends. This CDR3 contains 18 residues. Germline V gene sequence: CDR1 SGHRS, CDR2 YFSETQ. The DNA for the CDR3 is TGCGCCAGCAGCTTGGTTATCGGACCAAGCTCTGGGGCCAACGTCCTGACTTTC. Amino acids: CASSLVIGPSSGANVLTF.